This is a list of T cell receptor beta chains from one sample in a study of T cells in Graves' hyperthyroidism and ophthalmopathy. TCRdb recomputed calls from the multiplex PCR reads with MiXCR, one row per CDR3 protein. The sample consists of hundreds of thousands of distinct CDR3 sequences, 35% to 40% of them appearing once. The specimen sequenced was blood. The receptors shown here come from a man between 18 and 35 years old with Graves' hyperthyroidism. Each CDR3 is given with its conserved first and last residue. Fields, in order: V gene, CDR3 protein.

V gene: TRBV11-2; CDR3 protein: CASSSPGDPQHF
V gene: TRBV7-9; CDR3 protein: CASGPAQGADYEQYF
V gene: TRBV12-3/TRBV12-4; CDR3 protein: CASSSGTSGKQYF
V gene: TRBV7-6; CDR3 protein: CASSLDTGDQPQHF
V gene: TRBV5-1; CDR3 protein: CASSPQREQETQYF
V gene: TRBV4-2; CDR3 protein: CATKMGGDYEQYF
V gene: TRBV7-9; CDR3 protein: CASSGTAVGNTIYF
V gene: TRBV29-1; CDR3 protein: CSSPGTLVTEAFF
V gene: TRBV20-1; CDR3 protein: CSSGTAYNSPLHF
V gene: TRBV11-2; CDR3 protein: CASSVELAGEGETQYF
V gene: TRBV14; CDR3 protein: CASSDFGGFNTEAFF
V gene: TRBV7-9; CDR3 protein: CASSLGQSNQPQYF
V gene: TRBV2; CDR3 protein: CASSPEDLETQYF
V gene: TRBV7-2; CDR3 protein: CASSPLGRGLIF
V gene: TRBV20-1; CDR3 protein: CSARTGPTEAFF
V gene: TRBV10-3; CDR3 protein: CASSYSNQGTQHF